This TCR beta chain was sequenced during a study of CD8 T cells in Susac syndrome. Random hexamers primed reverse transcription of about 0.45 to 1 ug RNA. TCRdb analysed the immunoSEQ multiplex PCR reads with MiXCR anew, one entry per CDR3 protein. The data contain some 400,000 distinct CDR3 sequences, more than 80% of them singletons. The CDR3 is made up of 14 amino acids. Germline V gives CDR1 SGDLS, CDR2 YYNGEE. Trimming cost V 2 bases and J 1 base, with 9 bases left between them. The specimen was CD8+ T cells from PBMCs. The chain joins TRBV9 to TRBJ2-5; D unclear. The sequence derives from a human donor with multiple sclerosis. CDR3 nucleotides: TGTGCCAGCAGCGTGGAACAGAGCCAAGAGACCCAGTACTTC. Translated: CASSVEQSQETQYF.